This passage covers 22 T cell receptor beta chains from one sample sequenced in a study of cytomegalovirus exposure and HLA in healthy donors. The study ran its PCR with 60 Vbeta and 13 Jbeta primers. Assay: immunoSEQ multiplex PCR; the TCRdb copy retains only in-frame clones and omits some. This table has tens of thousands of clones, about 74% appearing once. The sample consisted of PBMCs. Source of these receptors: a woman aged 30 to 39 in good health and CMV-seropositive.

This chain joins TRBV29-1 and TRBJ2-7; D is undetermined. Trimming cost V 3 bases and J 1 base, with 10 bases left between them. The CDR3 extends over 13 amino acids. Germline CDR1 and CDR2: SQVTM and ANQGSEA. DNA for the CDR3: TGCAGCGTTGAGATGGCAGTTTCCTACGAGCAGTACTTC. Translation gives CSVEMAVSYEQYF.

V usage is TRBV18 and J usage is TRBJ2-1; D might be TRBD2 (5 bases). Trimming removed 2 bases at V and 0 bases at J, with 11 bases between. The germline V gene has CDR1 KGHSH and CDR2 LQKENI. The CDR3 loop spans 16 amino acids. CDR3 loop: CASSPSSLSSYNEQFF. The DNA of the CDR3 is TGTGCCAGCTCACCATCTAGCTTAAGCTCCTACAATGAGCAGTTCTTC.

This CDR3 is CAWSATRYQPQHF. In nucleotides, the CDR3 is TGTGCCTGGAGTGCGACAAGATATCAGCCCCAGCATTTT. The rearrangement links TRBV30 to TRBJ1-5; D gene ambiguous. Germline assignment: CDR1 GTSNPN and CDR2 SVGIG (reference sequence). The CDR3 extends over 13 amino acids. V lost 1 base and J lost 5, with 9 bases in between.

J is TRBJ2-3 and V is TRBV5-4; D may be TRBD1 (5 bases). V lost 0 bases and J lost 4, with 18 bases in between. Germline assignment: CDR1 SGHNT and CDR2 YYREEE (reference sequence). This CDR3 is built from 17 residues. CDR3 sequence reads: CASSLVRQSAFPDTQYF. The CDR3 nucleotides are TGTGCCAGCAGCTTGGTTCGACAGAGTGCATTCCCAGATACGCAGTATTTT.

The V call is TRBV7-2, the J call TRBJ1-5; 9 bases fit TRBD1. The ends lost 5 bases at V and 3 bases at J; junction bases unmatched: 11. Germline CDR1 SGHTA, CDR2 FQGNSA. This CDR3 region has 17 residues. CDR3 sequence reads: CASSIPMGTGYNQPQHF. The CDR3 DNA sequence: TGTGCCAGCAGCATCCCGATGGGGACAGGGTACAATCAGCCCCAGCATTTT.

CDR3 amino acids: CATMSFPGANVLTF. Written as DNA, the CDR3 is TGTGCCACCATGAGCTTTCCTGGGGCCAACGTCCTGACTTTC. The V and J genes are TRBV5-8 and TRBJ2-6, with D uncertain. There are 14 residues in the CDR3. Per germline, CDR1 SGHTS and CDR2 YDEGEE. Trimming stripped 9 bases from V and 2 bases from J, with 12 bases between.

The V call is TRBV30, the J call TRBJ1-5; 8 nucleotides line up with TRBD1. The germline V gene encodes CDR1 GTSNPN and CDR2 SVGIG (reference sequence). The V and J ends lost 7 bases and 4 bases, in that order; junction bases with no gene match: 6. The CDR3 runs 13 residues. CDR3 nucleotide sequence: TGTGCCTTGGACAGGGATGGAAATCAGCCCCAGCATTTT. The encoded protein is CALDRDGNQPQHF.

The chain joins TRBV18 to TRBJ1-1, with TRBD1 matching 7 bases. Trimming at V came to 0 bases and at J to 1 base, leaving 5 bases not matched to a gene. Germline-derived CDR1 and CDR2 are KGHSH and LQKENI. The CDR3 extends over 16 amino acids. In nucleotides, the CDR3 is TGTGCCAGCTCACCACCTAGACAGGGCCCGAACACTGAAGCTTTCTTT. The encoded protein is CASSPPRQGPNTEAFF.

The chain has TRBV30 and TRBJ2-1; TRBD1 matches 8 bases. Germline V gene sequence: CDR1 GTSNPN, CDR2 SVGIG (reference sequence). J was trimmed by 4 bases and V by 2 bases; bases with no gene match: 10. This CDR3 comprises 16 residues. The CDR3 DNA sequence: TGTGCCTGGAGTAGGCCCAACCGGGACAGGTACAATGAGCAGTTCTTC. Its protein product is CAWSRPNRDRYNEQFF.

The chain joins TRBV18 to TRBJ2-7, with TRBD1 identical over 8 bases. The CDR3 length is 13 residues. Trimming cost V 6 bases and J 3 bases; bases outside gene matches: 4. The germline CDR1 and CDR2 sequences are KGHSH and LQKENI. CDR3 sequence reads: CASSWDRYYEQYF. The CDR3 bases are TGTGCCAGCTCGTGGGACAGGTACTACGAGCAGTACTTC.

In this sample, this clone turned up once. The chain links TRBV6-5 to TRBJ1-1, with D perhaps TRBD1 (6 bases). Deletions cut 5 bases from V and 5 bases from J, with 18 bases between. CDR1 and CDR2 (germline): MNHEY, SVGAGI. CDR3 length: 15 residues. The CDR3 loop is CASSPRGAGRTEAFF. CDR3 DNA: TGTGCCAGCAGTCCGCGGGGGGCGGGGAGGACTGAAGCTTTCTTT.

The chain uses TRBV6-5 and TRBJ2-2; 8 bases fit TRBD2. Germline lookup yields CDR1 MNHEY and CDR2 SVGAGI. This CDR3 comprises 14 residues. V trimming: 5 bases; J trimming: 4 bases; junction bases outside the gene matches: 3. In DNA, the CDR3 is TGTGCCAGCAGTCCTCGGGAGGGCACCGGGGAGCTGTTTTTT. As protein: CASSPREGTGELFF.

The chain joins TRBV7-9 to TRBJ2-7; a possible D gene is TRBD1 (6 bases). The CDR3 is 17 amino acids. V shed 3 bases and J shed 4 bases, with 22 bases lying between them. CDR1 SEHNR and CDR2 FQNEAQ come from the germline V gene (reference sequence). CDR3 nucleotides: TGTGCCAGCAGCTTTTGGTCCCCCGGTGGCAGGGGATACGAGCAGTACTTC. This translates into CASSFWSPGGRGYEQYF.

This clone was seen once. The rearrangement joins TRBV7-9 to TRBJ2-1; D perhaps matches TRBD1 (5 bases). Germline-derived CDR1 and CDR2 are SEHNR and FQNEAQ (reference sequence). There are 14 residues in the CDR3. Trimming removed 5 bases from V and 2 bases from J, with 10 bases in between. CDR3 region: CASSPQGAYNEQFF. CDR3 in DNA: TGTGCCAGCAGCCCCCAGGGTGCCTACAATGAGCAGTTCTTC. Full variable domain (remainder filled in from reference TRBV7-9 and TRBJ2-1): DTGVSQNPRHKITKRGQNVTFRCDPISEHNRLYWYRQTLGQGPEFLTYFQNEAQLEKSRLLSDRFSAERPKGSFSTLEIQRTEQGDSAMYLCASSPQGAYNEQFFGPGTRLTVL.

The V gene is TRBV25-1, the J gene TRBJ2-3; 8 positions match TRBD2. Germline V gene data show CDR1 as MGHDK and CDR2 as SYGVNS. This CDR3 comprises 18 residues. The ends lost 2 bases at V and 2 bases at J; junction bases unmatched: 12. CDR3 sequence: CASSEVRGARRHTDTQYF. The DNA for the CDR3 is TGTGCCAGCAGTGAAGTGCGGGGGGCACGTAGGCACACAGATACGCAGTATTTT.

The rearrangement links TRBV4-2 to TRBJ2-1; D perhaps matches TRBD2 (5 bases). The CDR3 consists of 16 residues. Trimming took 4 bases from V and 4 from J, leaving 17 bases between them. CDR1 LGHNA and CDR2 YNFKEQ come from the germline V gene. CDR3 region: CASSPRASGVYNEQFF. CDR3 DNA: TGTGCCAGCAGCCCGCGGGCTTCTGGAGTTTACAATGAGCAGTTCTTC.

The chain joins TRBV6-1 to TRBJ2-3, with TRBD2 matching over 11 bases. The CDR3 extends over 16 amino acids. In germline, CDR1 is MNHNS, CDR2 SASEGT. V was clipped by 1 base and J by 4 bases; unmatched bases: 4. CDR3: CASSEGLAGGSDTQYF. The CDR3 region has the DNA TGTGCCAGCAGTGAAGGGCTAGCGGGAGGATCAGATACGCAGTATTTT.

V is TRBV9 and J is TRBJ1-2; TRBD1 agrees at 7 bases. The V and J ends lost 4 bases and 3 bases, in that order; junction bases with no gene match: 9. Germline V gives CDR1 SGDLS, CDR2 YYNGEE. This CDR3 contains 15 residues. The CDR3 nucleotides read TGTGCCAGCAGCCCCCGACAGGGAGGCTACTATGGCTACACCTTC. Its protein product is CASSPRQGGYYGYTF.

The chain employs TRBV6-5 and TRBJ2-4; D uncertain. The V end lost 5 bases, the J end lost 5 bases, and 10 bases lay between the germline ends. CDR1 is MNHEY, CDR2 SVGAGI, per germline. The CDR3 has 13 amino acids. The DNA of the CDR3 is TGTGCCAGCAGTACCTCCCTAGAAAACATTCAGTACTTC. This translates into CASSTSLENIQYF.

This clone occurred a few times. The chain employs TRBV4-3 and TRBJ2-6; TRBD2 aligns across 10 bases. This CDR3 has 19 amino acids. Trimming removed 2 bases from V and 0 bases from J; junction bases left unmatched: 7. CDR1 LGHNA and CDR2 YSLEER come from the germline V gene. In DNA form, the CDR3 reads TGCGCCAGCAGCCAAACAGCGGGAGGGACGACCTCTGGGGCCAACGTCCTGACTTTC. Protein sequence: CASSQTAGGTTSGANVLTF.

This chain connects TRBV27 to TRBJ2-3; D unclear. CDR1 and CDR2 from the germline V gene are MNHEY and SMNVEV (reference sequence). CDR3 size: 12 residues. V lost 3 bases, J lost 5 bases, and 6 bases lay in between. The CDR3 nucleotides read TGTGCCAGCAGTTTCCGCAGAGATACGCAGTATTTT. It encodes CASSFRRDTQYF.

On this clone: Relative to the germline gene, one junction end is altered; a read error may explain this. The V call is TRBV7-7, the J call TRBJ2-5; D gene uncertain. The DNA matches TRBJ2-7 better at its end, which makes the J call doubtful. This CDR3 comprises 13 residues. The germline V gene has CDR1 SSHAT and CDR2 FNYEAQ (reference sequence). CDR3 in DNA: TGTGCTAGCAGCTTAGCCTCCCGAGGCGAGCAGTACTTC. The encoded protein is CASSLASRGEQYF.